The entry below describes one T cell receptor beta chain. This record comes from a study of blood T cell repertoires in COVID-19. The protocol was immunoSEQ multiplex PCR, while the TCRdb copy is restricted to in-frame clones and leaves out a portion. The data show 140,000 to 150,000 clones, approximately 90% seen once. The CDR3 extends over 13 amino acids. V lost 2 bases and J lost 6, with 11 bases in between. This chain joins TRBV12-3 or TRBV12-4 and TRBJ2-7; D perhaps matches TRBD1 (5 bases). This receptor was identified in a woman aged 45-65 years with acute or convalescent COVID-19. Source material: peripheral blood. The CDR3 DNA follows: TGTGCCAGCAGTTTAAGGACAAAAGGCGAGCAGTACTTC. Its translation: CASSLRTKGEQYF.